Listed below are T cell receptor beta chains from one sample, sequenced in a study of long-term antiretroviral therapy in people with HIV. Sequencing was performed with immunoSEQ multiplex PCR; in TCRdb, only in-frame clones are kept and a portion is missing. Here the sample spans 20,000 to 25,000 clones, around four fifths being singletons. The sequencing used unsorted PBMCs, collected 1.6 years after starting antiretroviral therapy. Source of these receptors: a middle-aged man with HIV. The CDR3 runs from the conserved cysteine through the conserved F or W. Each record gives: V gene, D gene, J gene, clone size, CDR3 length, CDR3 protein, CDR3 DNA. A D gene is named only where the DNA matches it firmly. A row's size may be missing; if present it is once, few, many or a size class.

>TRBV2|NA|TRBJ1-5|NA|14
CASSDRLSNQPQHF
TGTGCCAGCAGTGATCGACTTAGCAATCAGCCCCAGCATTTT
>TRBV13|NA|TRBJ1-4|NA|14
CASSLYGGSEKLFF
TGTGCCAGCAGCTTATACGGGGGCAGTGAAAAACTGTTTTTT
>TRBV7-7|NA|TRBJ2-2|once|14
CASSLVTSTGELFF
TGTGCCAGCAGCTTAGTAACAAGTACCGGGGAGCTGTTTTTT
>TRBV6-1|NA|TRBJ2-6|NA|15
CASSEWVSGANVLTF
TGTGCCAGCAGTGAATGGGTAAGCGGGGCCAACGTCCTGACTTTC
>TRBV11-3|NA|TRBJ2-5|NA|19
CASSLSGRGELAGEETQYF
TGTGCCAGCAGCTTATCGGGCAGGGGGGAATTAGCGGGCGAAGAGACCCAGTACTTC
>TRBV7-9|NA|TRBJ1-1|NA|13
CASRRAGETEAFF
TGTGCCAGCAGGCGGGCTGGGGAGACTGAAGCTTTCTTT
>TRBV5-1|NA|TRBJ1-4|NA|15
CASSLDPATNEKLFF
TGCGCCAGCAGCTTGGACCCTGCAACTAATGAAAAACTGTTTTTT
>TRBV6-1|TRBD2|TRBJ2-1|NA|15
CASCPHWLAGGEQFF
TGTGCCAGCTGCCCACATTGGCTAGCGGGGGGAGAGCAGTTCTTC
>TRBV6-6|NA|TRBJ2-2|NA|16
CASSIPQGFDTGELFF
TGTGCCAGCAGTATCCCACAGGGATTCGACACCGGGGAGCTGTTTTTT
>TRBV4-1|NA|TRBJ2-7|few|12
CASSQISGEQYF
TGCGCCAGCAGCCAAATATCGGGCGAGCAGTACTTC
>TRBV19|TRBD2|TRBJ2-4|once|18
CASSKAGGPGGAKNIQYF
TGTGCCAGTAGTAAGGCGGGAGGACCGGGGGGCGCCAAAAACATTCAGTACTTC
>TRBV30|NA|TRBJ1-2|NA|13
CAWKGNGTDGYTF
TGTGCCTGGAAGGGGAACGGGACGGATGGCTACACCTTC
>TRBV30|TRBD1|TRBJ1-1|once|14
CAWSPGQMNTEAFF
TGTGCCTGGAGTCCGGGACAGATGAACACTGAAGCTTTCTTT
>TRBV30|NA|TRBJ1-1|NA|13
CAWSKGMNTEAFF
TGTGCCTGGAGTAAAGGGATGAACACTGAAGCTTTCTTT
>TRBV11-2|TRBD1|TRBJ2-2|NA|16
CASSPWTGVLTGELFF
TGTGCCAGCAGCCCTTGGACAGGGGTTCTCACCGGGGAGCTGTTTTTT
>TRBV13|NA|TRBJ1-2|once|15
CASSLGPGLGYGYTF
TGTGCCAGCAGCTTAGGCCCGGGGTTGGGCTATGGCTACACCTTC
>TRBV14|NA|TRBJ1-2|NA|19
CASSEPTTRGYGANYGYTF
TGTGCCAGCAGCGAACCCACCACAAGGGGATACGGAGCTAACTATGGCTACACCTTC
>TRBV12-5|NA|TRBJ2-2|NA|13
CASGLVPAEELFF
TGTGCTAGTGGTTTGGTTCCCGCCGAGGAGCTGTTTTTT
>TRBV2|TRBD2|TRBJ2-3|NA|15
CASSEGLAEGDTQYF
TGTGCCAGCAGTGAGGGACTAGCGGAGGGAGATACGCAGTATTTT
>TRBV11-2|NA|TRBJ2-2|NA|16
CASSLGGGPNTGELFF
TGTGCCAGCAGCTTAGGGGGAGGTCCGAACACCGGGGAGCTGTTTTTT
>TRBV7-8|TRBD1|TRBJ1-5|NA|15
CASSADRGSNQPQHF
TGTGCCAGCAGCGCAGACAGGGGTAGCAATCAGCCCCAGCATTTT
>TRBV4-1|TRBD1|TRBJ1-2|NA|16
CASSQDGTGDAYGYTF
TGCGCCAGCAGCCAAGATGGGACAGGGGATGCCTATGGCTACACCTTC
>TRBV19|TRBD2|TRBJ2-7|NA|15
CASSIQLAGGFEQYF
TGTGCCAGTAGTATACAACTAGCGGGAGGCTTCGAGCAGTACTTC
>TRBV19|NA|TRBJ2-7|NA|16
CASSIRPVVPLNEQYF
TGTGCCAGTAGTATTCGGCCCGTTGTACCTTTAAACGAGCAGTACTTC
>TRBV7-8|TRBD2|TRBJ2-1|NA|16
CASSSAGTSSPSEQFF
TGTGCCAGCAGCTCCGCGGGGACTAGCAGTCCCAGTGAGCAGTTCTTC
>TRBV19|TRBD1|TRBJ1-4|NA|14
CASSIRQGNEKLFF
TGTGCCAGTAGTATTCGACAGGGGAATGAAAAACTGTTTTTT
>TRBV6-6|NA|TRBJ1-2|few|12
CASSYDNDGYTF
TGTGCCAGCAGTTACGACAACGATGGCTACACCTTC
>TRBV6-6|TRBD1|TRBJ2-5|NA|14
CASRQGAEEETQYF
TGTGCCAGCAGACAGGGGGCGGAGGAAGAGACCCAGTACTTC
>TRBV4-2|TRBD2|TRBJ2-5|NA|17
CASSQATSGGGGETQYF
TGTGCCAGCAGCCAAGCCACTAGCGGGGGTGGAGGCGAGACCCAGTACTTC
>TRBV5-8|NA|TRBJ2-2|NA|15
CASSKPSTNTGELFF
TGTGCCAGCAGCAAGCCTTCGACGAACACCGGGGAGCTGTTTTTT
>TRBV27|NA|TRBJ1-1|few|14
CASSLAGAGTEAFF
TGTGCCAGCAGTTTGGCAGGGGCGGGCACTGAAGCTTTCTTT
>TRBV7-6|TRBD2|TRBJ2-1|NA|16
CASSLEAGGVYNEQFF
TGTGCCAGCAGCTTAGAGGCGGGAGGGGTTTACAATGAGCAGTTCTTC
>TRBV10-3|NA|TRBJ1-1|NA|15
CAISEFQRGNTEAFF
TGTGCCATCAGTGAGTTCCAGAGGGGAAACACTGAAGCTTTCTTT
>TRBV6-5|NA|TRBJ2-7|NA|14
CASSYHGATYEQYF
TGTGCCAGCAGTTACCACGGGGCCACCTACGAGCAGTACTTC
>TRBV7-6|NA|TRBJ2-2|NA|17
CASSFGTADWNTGELFF
TGTGCCAGCAGCTTTGGTACTGCAGACTGGAACACCGGGGAGCTGTTTTTT
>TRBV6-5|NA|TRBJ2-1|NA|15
CASSYRRGLNDEQFF
TGTGCCAGCAGTTACCGCAGGGGCCTGAACGATGAGCAGTTCTTC
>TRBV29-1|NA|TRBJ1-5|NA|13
CSVGAGSNQPQHF
TGCAGCGTTGGGGCAGGTAGCAATCAGCCCCAGCATTTT
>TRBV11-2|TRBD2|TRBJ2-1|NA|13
CASSSGLASEQFF
TGTGCCAGCAGCTCCGGACTAGCCAGTGAGCAGTTCTTC
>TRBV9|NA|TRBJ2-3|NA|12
CASSAGSDTQYF
TGTGCCAGCAGCGCCGGGTCGGATACGCAGTATTTT
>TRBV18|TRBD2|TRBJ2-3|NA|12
CASGWTRDTQYF
TGTGCCAGCGGTTGGACTAGGGATACGCAGTATTTT
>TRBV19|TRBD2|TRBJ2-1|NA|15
CASSTGTSGSNEQFF
TGTGCCAGTAGTACCGGGACTAGCGGGAGTAATGAGCAGTTCTTC
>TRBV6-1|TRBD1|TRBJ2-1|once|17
CASSERDRPYLYNEQFF
TGTGCCAGCAGTGAACGGGACAGGCCGTACCTCTACAATGAGCAGTTCTTC
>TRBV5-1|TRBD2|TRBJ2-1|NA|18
CASSPGYGTSGRYNEQFF
TGCGCCAGCAGCCCGGGATATGGGACTAGCGGGCGATACAATGAGCAGTTCTTC
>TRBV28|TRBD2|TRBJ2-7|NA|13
CASSLAGGYEQYF
TGTGCCAGCAGTTTGGCGGGGGGCTACGAGCAGTACTTC